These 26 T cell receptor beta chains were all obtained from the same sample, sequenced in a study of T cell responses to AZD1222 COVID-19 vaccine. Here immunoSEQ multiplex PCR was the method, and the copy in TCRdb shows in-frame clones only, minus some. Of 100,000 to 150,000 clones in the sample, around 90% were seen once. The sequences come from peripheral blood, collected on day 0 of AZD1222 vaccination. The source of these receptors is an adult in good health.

This CDR3 reads CASSSWTGGPSEQYF. The DNA of the CDR3 is TGTGCCAGCAGCTCTTGGACAGGGGGTCCTAGCGAGCAGTACTTC. This chain joins TRBV7-6 and TRBJ2-7, with TRBD1 identical over 10 bases. Per germline, CDR1 SGHVS and CDR2 FNYEAQ. V shed 4 bases and J 6 bases; nucleotides not matched to a gene: 9. The CDR3 is made up of 15 amino acids.

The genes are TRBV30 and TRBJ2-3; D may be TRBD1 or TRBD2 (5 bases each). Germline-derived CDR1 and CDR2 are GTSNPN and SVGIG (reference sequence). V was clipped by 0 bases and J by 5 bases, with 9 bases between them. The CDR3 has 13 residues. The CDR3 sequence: CAWSVGEQDTQYF. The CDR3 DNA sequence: TGTGCCTGGAGTGTGGGGGAGCAAGATACGCAGTATTTT.

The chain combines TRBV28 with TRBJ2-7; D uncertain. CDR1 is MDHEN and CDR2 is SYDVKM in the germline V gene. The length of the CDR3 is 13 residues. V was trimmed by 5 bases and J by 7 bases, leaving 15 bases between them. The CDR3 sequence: CASSPLLPGEQYF. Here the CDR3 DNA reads TGTGCCAGCAGTCCCCTCTTACCAGGAGAGCAGTACTTC.

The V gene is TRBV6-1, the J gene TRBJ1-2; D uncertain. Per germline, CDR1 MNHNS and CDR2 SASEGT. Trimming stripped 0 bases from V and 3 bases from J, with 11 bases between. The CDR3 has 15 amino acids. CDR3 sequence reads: CASSEAVGRDYGYTF. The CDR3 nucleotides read TGTGCCAGCAGTGAAGCTGTGGGGAGGGACTATGGCTACACCTTC.

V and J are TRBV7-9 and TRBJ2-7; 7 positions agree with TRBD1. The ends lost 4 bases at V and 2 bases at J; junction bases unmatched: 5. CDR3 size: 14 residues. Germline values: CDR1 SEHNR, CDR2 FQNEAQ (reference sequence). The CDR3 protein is CASSSTGTAYEQYF. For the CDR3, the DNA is TGTGCCAGCAGCTCCACCGGGACAGCCTACGAGCAGTACTTC.

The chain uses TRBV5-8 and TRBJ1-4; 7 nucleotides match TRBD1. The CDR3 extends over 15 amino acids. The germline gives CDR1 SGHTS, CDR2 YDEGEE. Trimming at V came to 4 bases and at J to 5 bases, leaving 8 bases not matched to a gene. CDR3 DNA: TGTGCCAGCAGCCGCGGGACAGCACTAAATGAAAAACTGTTTTTT. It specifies CASSRGTALNEKLFF.

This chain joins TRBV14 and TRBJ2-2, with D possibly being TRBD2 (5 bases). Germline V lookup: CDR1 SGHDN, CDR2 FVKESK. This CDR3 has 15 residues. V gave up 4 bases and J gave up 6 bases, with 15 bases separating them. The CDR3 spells CASSRSGLLAGELFF. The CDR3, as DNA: TGTGCCAGCAGCCGATCCGGACTCTTGGCCGGGGAGCTGTTTTTT.

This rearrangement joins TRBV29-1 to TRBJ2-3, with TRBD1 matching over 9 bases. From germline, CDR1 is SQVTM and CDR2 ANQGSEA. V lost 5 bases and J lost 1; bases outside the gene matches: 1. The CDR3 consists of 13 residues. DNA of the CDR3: TGCAGCGTTTGGACAGGGGGCACAGATACGCAGTATTTT. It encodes CSVWTGGTDTQYF.

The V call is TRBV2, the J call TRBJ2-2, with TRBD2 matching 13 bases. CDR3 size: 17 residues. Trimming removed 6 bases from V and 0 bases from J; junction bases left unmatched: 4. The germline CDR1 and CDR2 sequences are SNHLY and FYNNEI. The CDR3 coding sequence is TGTGCCAGCAGCAGGACTAGCGGGGGTCCGAACACCGGGGAGCTGTTTTTT. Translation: CASSRTSGGPNTGELFF.

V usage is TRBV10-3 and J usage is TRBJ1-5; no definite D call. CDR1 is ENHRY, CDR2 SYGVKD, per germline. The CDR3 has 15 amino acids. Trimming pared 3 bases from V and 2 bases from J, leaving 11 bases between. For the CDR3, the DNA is TGTGCCATCAGTGATTCGGGAACAGGCAATCAGCCCCAGCATTTT. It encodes CAISDSGTGNQPQHF.

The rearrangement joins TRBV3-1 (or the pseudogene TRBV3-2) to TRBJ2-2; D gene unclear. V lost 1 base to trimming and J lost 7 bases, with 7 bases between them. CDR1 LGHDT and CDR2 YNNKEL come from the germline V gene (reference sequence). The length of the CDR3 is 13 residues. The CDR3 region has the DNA TGTGCCAGCAGCCAAGTCTCCTACGGGGAGCTGTTTTTT. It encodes CASSQVSYGELFF.

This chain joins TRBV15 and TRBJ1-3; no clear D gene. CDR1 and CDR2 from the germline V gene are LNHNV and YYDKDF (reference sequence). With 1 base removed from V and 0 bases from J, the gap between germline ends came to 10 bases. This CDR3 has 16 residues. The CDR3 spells CATSRVQAPSGNTIYF. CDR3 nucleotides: TGTGCCACCAGCAGAGTCCAGGCGCCCTCTGGAAACACCATATATTTT.

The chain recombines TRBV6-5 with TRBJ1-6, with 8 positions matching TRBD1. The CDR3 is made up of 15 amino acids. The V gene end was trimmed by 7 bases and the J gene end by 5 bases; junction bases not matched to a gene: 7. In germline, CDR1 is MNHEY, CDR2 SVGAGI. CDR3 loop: CASTDRGWDNSPLHF. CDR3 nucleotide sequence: TGTGCCAGCACCGACAGGGGCTGGGATAATTCACCCCTCCACTTT.

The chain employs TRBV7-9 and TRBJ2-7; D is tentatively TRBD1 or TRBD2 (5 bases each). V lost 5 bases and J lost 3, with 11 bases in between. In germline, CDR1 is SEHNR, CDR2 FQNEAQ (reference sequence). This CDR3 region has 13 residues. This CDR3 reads CASSQGGGYEQYF. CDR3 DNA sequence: TGTGCCAGCAGCCAGGGTGGGGGCTACGAGCAGTACTTC. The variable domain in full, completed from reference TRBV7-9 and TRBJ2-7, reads DTGVSQNPRHKITKRGQNVTFRCDPISEHNRLYWYRQTLGQGPEFLTYFQNEAQLEKSRLLSDRFSAERPKGSFSTLEIQRTEQGDSAMYLCASSQGGGYEQYFGPGTRLTVT.

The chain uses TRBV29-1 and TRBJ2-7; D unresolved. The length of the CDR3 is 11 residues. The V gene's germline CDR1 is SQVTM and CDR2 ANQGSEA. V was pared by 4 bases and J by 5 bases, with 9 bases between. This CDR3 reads CSVGGTHEQYF. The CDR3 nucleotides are TGCAGCGTTGGGGGAACCCACGAGCAGTACTTC.

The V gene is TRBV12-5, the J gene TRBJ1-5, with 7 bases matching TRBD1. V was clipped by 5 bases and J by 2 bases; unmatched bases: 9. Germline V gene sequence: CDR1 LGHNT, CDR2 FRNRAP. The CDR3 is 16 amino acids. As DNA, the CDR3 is TGTGCTAGTGGTCCTTGGACAGGCCTTGGCAATCAGCCCCAGCATTTT. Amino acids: CASGPWTGLGNQPQHF.

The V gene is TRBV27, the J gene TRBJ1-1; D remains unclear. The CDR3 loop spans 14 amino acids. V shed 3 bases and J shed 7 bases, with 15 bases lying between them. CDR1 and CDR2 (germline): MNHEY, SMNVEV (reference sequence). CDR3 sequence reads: CASSFTGPTNEAFF. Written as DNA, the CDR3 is TGTGCCAGCAGTTTCACCGGGCCAACCAATGAAGCTTTCTTT.

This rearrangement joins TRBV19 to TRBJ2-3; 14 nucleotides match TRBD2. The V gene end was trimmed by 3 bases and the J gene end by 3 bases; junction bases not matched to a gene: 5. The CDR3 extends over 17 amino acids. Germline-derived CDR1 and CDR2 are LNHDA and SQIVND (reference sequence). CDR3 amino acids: CASSIGTSGSATDTQYF. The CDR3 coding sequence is TGTGCCAGTAGTATTGGGACTAGCGGGAGTGCAACAGATACGCAGTATTTT.

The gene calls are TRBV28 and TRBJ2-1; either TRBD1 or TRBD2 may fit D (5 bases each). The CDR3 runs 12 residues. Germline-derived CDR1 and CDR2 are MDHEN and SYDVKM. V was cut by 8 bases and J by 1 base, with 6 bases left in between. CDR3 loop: CASEGSYNEQFF. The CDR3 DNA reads TGTGCCAGCGAGGGGTCCTACAATGAGCAGTTCTTC. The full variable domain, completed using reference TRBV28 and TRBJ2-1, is DVKVTQSSRYLVKRTGEKVFLECVQDMDHENMFWYRQDPGLGLRLIYFSYDVKMKEKGDIPEGYSVSREKKERFSLILESASTNQTSMYLCASEGSYNEQFFGPGTRLTVL.

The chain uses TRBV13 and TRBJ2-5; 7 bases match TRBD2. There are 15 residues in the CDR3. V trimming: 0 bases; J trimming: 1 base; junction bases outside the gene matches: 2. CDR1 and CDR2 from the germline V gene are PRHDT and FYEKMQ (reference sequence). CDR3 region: CASSLGRGVQETQYF. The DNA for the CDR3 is TGTGCCAGCAGCTTAGGCCGGGGGGTCCAAGAGACCCAGTACTTC.

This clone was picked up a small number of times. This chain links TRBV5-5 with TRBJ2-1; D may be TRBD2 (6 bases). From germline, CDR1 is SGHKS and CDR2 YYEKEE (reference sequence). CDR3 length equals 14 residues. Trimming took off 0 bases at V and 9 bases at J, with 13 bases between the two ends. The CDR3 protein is CASSLDPGATEQFF. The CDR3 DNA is TGTGCCAGCAGCTTGGATCCGGGAGCTACTGAGCAGTTCTTC.

For the CDR3, the DNA is TGCAGCGTTGAGGTTGGGACAGGGTTTAACTATGGCTACACCTTC. This encodes CSVEVGTGFNYGYTF. The chain employs TRBV29-1 and TRBJ1-2, with 9 positions matching TRBD1. V trimming: 3 bases; J trimming: 1 base; junction bases outside the gene matches: 6. CDR3 size: 15 residues. Germline CDR1 reads SQVTM; CDR2 reads ANQGSEA. Complete variable domain (other parts from reference TRBV29-1 and TRBJ1-2): SAVISQKPSRDICQRGTSLTIQCQVDSQVTMMFWYRQQPGQSLTLIATANQGSEATYESGFVIDKFPISRPNLTFSTLTVSNMSPEDSSIYLCSVEVGTGFNYGYTFGSGTRLTVV.

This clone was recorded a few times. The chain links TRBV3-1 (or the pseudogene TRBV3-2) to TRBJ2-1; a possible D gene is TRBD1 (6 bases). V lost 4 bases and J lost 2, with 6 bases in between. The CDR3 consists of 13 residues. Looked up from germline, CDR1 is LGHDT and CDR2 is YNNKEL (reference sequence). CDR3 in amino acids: CASSRTAYNEQFF. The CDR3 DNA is TGTGCCAGCAGCCGGACAGCCTACAATGAGCAGTTCTTC.

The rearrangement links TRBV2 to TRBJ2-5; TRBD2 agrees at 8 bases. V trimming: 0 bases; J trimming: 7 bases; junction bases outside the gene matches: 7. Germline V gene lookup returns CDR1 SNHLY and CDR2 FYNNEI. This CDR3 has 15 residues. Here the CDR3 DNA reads TGTGCCAGCAGTGAAGCGCTTGCGGGAGGAGGGACCCAGTACTTC. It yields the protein CASSEALAGGGTQYF.

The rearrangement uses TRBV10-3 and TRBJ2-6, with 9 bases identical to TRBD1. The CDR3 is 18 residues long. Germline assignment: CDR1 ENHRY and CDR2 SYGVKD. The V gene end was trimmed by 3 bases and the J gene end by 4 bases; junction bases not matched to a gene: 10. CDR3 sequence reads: CAISDPDRGVSGANVLTF. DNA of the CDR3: TGTGCCATCAGTGACCCGGACAGGGGAGTTTCGGGGGCCAACGTCCTGACTTTC.

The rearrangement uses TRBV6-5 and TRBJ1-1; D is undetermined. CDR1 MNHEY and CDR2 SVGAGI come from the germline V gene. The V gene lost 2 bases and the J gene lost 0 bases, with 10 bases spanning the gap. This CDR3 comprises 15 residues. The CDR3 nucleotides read TGTGCCAGCAGTTACACCTTTGGAGTGAACACTGAAGCTTTCTTT. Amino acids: CASSYTFGVNTEAFF.